The sequence of this TCR beta chain was determined in a study of OX40 agonist ivuxolimab in advanced cancers. Study-wide background: With a range of roughly 20 to 85, age averaged approximately 64 years, and 65% to 90% were male. General study findings and limits: Antigen specificity was not determined for the expanded peripheral T cells. Expanded clones were, on average, more numerous among CD8+ T cells than CD4+.

Method: immunoSEQ multiplex PCR; TCRdb's copy keeps in-frame clones and lacks some. The data show about 130,000 clones, less than 95% seen once. The study sampled blood at baseline, cycle 4 day 1, and cycle 7 day 1. Concerning this clone itself: Antigen specificity is unknown.

The CDR3 consists of 15 residues. Between the trimmed V and J ends, which lost 4 bases and 1 base, there was a span of 12 bases. CDR1 SGHRS and CDR2 YFSETQ come from the germline V gene. This chain uses TRBV5-1 with TRBJ1-3, with a tentative D call TRBD1 (5 bases). The receptor's source is an adult with an advanced solid tumor such as melanoma, head and neck, liver or kidney cancer. The sequencing used CD4+ or CD8+ T cells sorted from blood, collected in a trial of the OX40 agonist ivuxolimab. CDR3 region: CASSLDSHSGNTIYF. CDR3 bases: TGCGCCAGCAGCCTAGACAGTCATTCTGGAAACACCATATATTTT.